The 16 T cell receptor beta chains in this list originate from one sample, sequenced in a study of CD8 T cells in ankylosing spondylitis (dated by TCRdb to the late 2010s). The method behind the library was 5' RACE. Sequencing instrument: Illumina HiSeq 2500. The public reads were run again by TCRdb, first through fastp at Q25 and then through MiXCR, and only productive beta chains were kept. One record per CDR3 amino acid sequence lists the most common genes and DNA. The sample table lists about 130,000 distinct CDR3 sequences, 9.3% of them with a count of one. The ten biggest clones cover approximately 3.3% of the sample. The sequencing sample was made of blood, either unsorted or a sorted T cell fraction (not recorded which). These receptors came from a male donor with ankylosing spondylitis or in good health (not recorded which).

This clonotype turned up a few times. The CDR3 bases are TGTGCCAGCAGCTTTAGACAGGGGGCTGGAGATACGCAGTATTTT. It yields the protein CASSFRQGAGDTQYF. This chain joins TRBV5-5 and TRBJ2-3; 10 bases align to TRBD1. Trimming at V came to 2 bases and at J to 5 bases, leaving 5 bases not matched to a gene. In germline, CDR1 is SGHKS, CDR2 YYEKEE (reference sequence). The CDR3 covers 15 residues.

The sample holds many counts of this clonotype. The chain recombines TRBV6-1 with TRBJ2-3; D gene unclear. CDR3 length equals 13 residues. Germline V gene sequence: CDR1 MNHNS, CDR2 SASEGT. V gave up 6 bases and J gave up 2 bases, with 9 bases separating them. The DNA for the CDR3 is TGTGCCAGCAGCGGTTACACCACAGATACGCAGTATTTT. Its protein is CASSGYTTDTQYF.

This clonotype was found many times. One end of the junction fails to match germline, which may point to a read error. This chain links TRBV7-7 with TRBJ2-7; weak D call: TRBD1 (5 bases). Germline values: CDR1 SSHAT, CDR2 FNYEAQ (reference sequence). This CDR3 contains 14 residues. CDR3 in DNA: TGTGCTAGCAGCTTGACAGAGCTCTCCTACGAGCAGTACTTC. Its protein product is CASSLTELSYEQYF. Full variable domain (rest looked up from reference TRBV7-7 and TRBJ2-7): GAGVSQSPRYKVTKRGQDVTLRCDPISSHATLYWYQQALGQGPEFLTYFNYEAQPDKSGLPSDRFSAERPEGSISTLTIQRTEQRDSAMYRCASSLTELSYEQYFGPGTRLTVT.

This clonotype was found many times. CDR3 region: CASSHRQGDTGELFF. CDR3 in DNA: TGCGCCAGCAGCCACCGACAGGGTGATACCGGGGAGCTGTTTTTT. The gene calls are TRBV5-1 and TRBJ2-2; 7 bases agree with TRBD1. The CDR3 spans 15 residues. Trimming cost V 4 bases and J 5 bases; bases outside gene matches: 8. Germline CDR1 is SGHRS and CDR2 is YFSETQ.

The chain carries TRBV12-3 or TRBV12-4 and TRBJ2-5; the D gene is possibly TRBD2 (6 bases). The V and J ends lost 3 bases and 5 bases respectively, with 10 bases between them. The CDR3 has 13 residues. Here the CDR3 reads CASSLGGSETQYF. The CDR3 DNA reads TGTGCCAGCAGTTTGGGGGGATCTGAGACCCAGTACTTC.

At least ten counts were recorded for this clonotype. The rearrangement joins TRBV29-1 to TRBJ2-7; 7 positions agree with TRBD2. The CDR3 loop spans 13 amino acids. V trimming: 5 bases; J trimming: 4 bases; junction bases outside the gene matches: 8. Germline values: CDR1 SQVTM, CDR2 ANQGSEA. Here the CDR3 DNA reads TGCAGCGTTCAGTCAGCGGGAAGTTACGAGCAGTACTTC. It encodes CSVQSAGSYEQYF.

At least ten counts were recorded for this clonotype. The chain combines TRBV7-2 with TRBJ1-6; the match to TRBD1 covers 7 bases. Germline CDR1 is SGHTA and CDR2 is FQGNSA. CDR3 length: 15 residues. V shed 5 bases, J shed 12 bases, and the junction held 13 bases outside the gene matches. The CDR3 spells CASSPGTDIARPLHF. The CDR3 nucleotides read TGTGCCAGCAGCCCTGGGACAGATATCGCCCGACCCCTCCACTTT.

As concerns this clonotype: This may come from a read error, since a much larger clone is one base off. J is TRBJ2-1 and V is TRBV3-1; D gene uncertain. Germline lookup yields CDR1 LGHDT and CDR2 YNNKEL (reference sequence). The CDR3 covers 15 residues. Trimming removed 7 bases at V and 5 bases at J, with 18 bases between. The CDR3 reads CASTHVARQNNEQFF. CDR3 DNA: TGTGCCAGCACCCACGTGGCGAGACAAAACAATGAGCAGTTCTTC.

This clonotype showed up many times. The genes are TRBV9 and TRBJ2-1, with 10 bases identical to TRBD2. This CDR3 is 16 amino acids long. Looked up from germline, CDR1 is SGDLS and CDR2 is YYNGEE. With 0 bases clipped from V and 4 bases from J, the junction kept 4 bases outside the gene matches. The CDR3 region is CASSVDPAGGYNEQFF. CDR3 bases: TGTGCCAGCAGCGTAGATCCAGCGGGAGGGTACAATGAGCAGTTCTTC.

The chain recombines TRBV20-1 with TRBJ1-2; D unclear. CDR1 and CDR2 from the germline V gene are DFQATT and SNEGSKA (reference sequence). V lost 0 bases, J lost 4 bases, and 9 bases lay in between. The CDR3 spans 13 residues. CDR3 region: CSARDLQIYGYTF. CDR3 in DNA: TGCAGTGCTAGAGATCTGCAGATCTATGGCTACACCTTC.

The count of this clonotype is one. Since a much larger clone is just one base distant, this may be a read error. V gene TRBV7-7 combines with J gene TRBJ2-5; a weak D match, TRBD1 (6 bases). CDR3 length equals 15 residues. The germline V gene encodes CDR1 SSHAT and CDR2 FNYEAQ (reference sequence). DNA for the CDR3: TGTGCCAGCAGCCCCCGAAGGACAGCACAAGAGACCCATTACTTC. As protein: CASSPRRTAQETHYF.

The chain links TRBV2 to TRBJ2-3; D might be TRBD2 (5 bases). V dropped 9 bases and J dropped 2 bases, with 18 bases sitting between them. Germline CDR1 and CDR2: SNHLY and FYNNEI. CDR3 length: 15 residues. CDR3 bases: TGTGCCAGTGCTTCAGGCGGGTTGCTCACAGATACGCAGTATTTT. Translating gives CASASGGLLTDTQYF.

The rearrangement joins TRBV4-1 to TRBJ2-3; 9 bases align to TRBD2. CDR1 and CDR2 from the germline V gene are MGHRA and YSYEKL. V was clipped by 0 bases and J by 4 bases; unmatched bases: 11. The CDR3 loop spans 18 amino acids. The CDR3 protein is CASSQDYLAGSGSDTQYF. The CDR3 bases are TGCGCCAGCAGCCAAGATTACCTAGCGGGATCCGGCTCAGATACGCAGTATTTT.

The table lists this clonotype with a few counts. This chain links TRBV20-1 with TRBJ1-2; D uncertain. The germline V gene has CDR1 DFQATT and CDR2 SNEGSKA (reference sequence). The CDR3 has 15 residues. Trimming cost V 3 bases and J 3 bases, with 17 bases left between them. The CDR3 DNA reads as TGCAGTGCTAGTGATCCGGCCAGGTTTGACTATGGCTACACCTTC. Protein sequence: CSASDPARFDYGYTF.

There are a few counts of this clonotype. The gene calls are TRBV5-4 and TRBJ1-2; tentative D call: TRBD1 (5 bases). The CDR3 spans 16 residues. The V end was cut by 2 bases, the J end by 6 bases, with 20 bases between. Germline lookup yields CDR1 SGHNT and CDR2 YYREEE (reference sequence). CDR3 protein: CASSLPRGGSVNGYTF. Written as DNA, the CDR3 is TGTGCCAGCAGCTTACCTCGGGGGGGATCGGTCAATGGCTACACCTTC.

Ten or more counts support this clonotype. This sequence joins TRBV5-1 and TRBJ2-7; TRBD1 matches at 7 bases. This CDR3 contains 13 residues. CDR1 and CDR2 from the germline V gene are SGHRS and YFSETQ. V gave up 1 base and J gave up 7 bases; unmatched junction bases: 5. The CDR3 DNA reads TGCGCCAGCAGCTTGTCACAGGGGCGTGAGCAGTACTTC. Amino acids: CASSLSQGREQYF.